At least ten counts were recorded for the clone carrying this T cell receptor (beta chain). Germline V gene lookup returns CDR1 KGHSH and CDR2 LQKENI. V dropped 2 bases and J dropped 8 bases, with 13 bases sitting between them. CDR3 length: 14 residues. Each patient was aged 18 to 65 and had newly diagnosed hyperthyroidism of under 2 months' duration. The data are from a study of T cells in Graves' hyperthyroidism and ophthalmopathy. The TCR beta CDR3 regions underwent amplification using RNA transcripts as the source. An initial round of RT-PCR targeting the TCR CDR3 relied on the HTBI primer set. A single record per CDR3 protein comes from TCRdb applying MiXCR to the multiplex PCR reads. Here the sample spans approximately 220,000 distinct CDR3 sequences, around 19% being singletons.

The sequenced material came from blood. The sequence was obtained from a man aged 35 to 55 with Graves' hyperthyroidism. The chain carries TRBV18 and TRBJ2-1; D perhaps matches TRBD2 (6 bases). In DNA form, the CDR3 reads TGTGCCAGCTCACCATCGGCAGGCGGGGATGAGCAGTTCTTC. It translates to CASSPSAGGDEQFF.